This T cell receptor (beta chain) was sequenced in a study of spatial heterogeneity in lung cancer. For the study at large: An average of more than ten raw reads was observed per unique TCR and UMI combination.

Time point described: sample taken at primary tumor resection. The approximately 72 donors had untreated early-stage non-small cell lung cancer. Whole RNA, which was extracted from tumor, nontumor lung tissue or frozen PBMC, was sequenced without any cell sorting. This clonotype was counted many times. The CDR3 has 19 amino acids. Per the germline V gene, CDR1 is SGHAT and CDR2 is FQNNGV. V gave up 5 bases and J gave up 0 bases, with 23 bases separating them. Unique molecular identifiers, one per molecule, were present on every TCR cDNA molecule. TCRdb ran MiXCR on the 5' RACE reads and lists one entry per CDR3 protein. The table includes more than 10,000 distinct CDR3 sequences, 3% to 4.5% detected once.

This chain connects TRBV11-2 to TRBJ1-3; D gene uncertain. The source was PBMCs, collected at surgery. This clonotype originated in a male donor with early-stage non-small cell lung cancer. Written as DNA, the CDR3 is TGTGCCAGCAGCCCTCTAGGGCTACCCGGGAGATACTCTGGAAACACCATATATTTT. Its translation: CASSPLGLPGRYSGNTIYF.